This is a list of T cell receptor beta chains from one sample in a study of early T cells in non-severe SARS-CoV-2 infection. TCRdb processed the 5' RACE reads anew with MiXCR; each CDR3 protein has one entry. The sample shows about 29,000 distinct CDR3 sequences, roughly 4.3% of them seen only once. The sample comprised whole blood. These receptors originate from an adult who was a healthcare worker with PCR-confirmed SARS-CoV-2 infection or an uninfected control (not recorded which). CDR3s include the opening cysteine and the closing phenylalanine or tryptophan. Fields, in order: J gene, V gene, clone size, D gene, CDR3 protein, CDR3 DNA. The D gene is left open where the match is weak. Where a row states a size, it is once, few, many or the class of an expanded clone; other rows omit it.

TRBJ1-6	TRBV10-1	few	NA	CASSAGQLHSPLHF	TGCGCCAGCAGTGCCGGACAGCTGCATTCACCCCTCCACTTT
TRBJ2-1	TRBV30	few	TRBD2	CAWSKGLAESNEQFF	TGTGCCTGGAGTAAAGGACTAGCGGAATCCAATGAGCAGTTCTTC
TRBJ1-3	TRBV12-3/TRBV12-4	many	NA	CASLSWGSSGNTIYF	TGTGCCAGCCTATCGTGGGGGAGCTCTGGAAACACCATATATTTT
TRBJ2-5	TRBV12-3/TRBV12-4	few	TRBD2	CASTPLAGGLETQYF	TGTGCCAGCACCCCACTAGCGGGGGGGCTCGAGACCCAGTACTTC
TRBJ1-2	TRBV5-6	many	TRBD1	CASSLTQGADYGYTF	TGTGCCAGCAGCTTGACACAGGGGGCGGACTATGGCTACACCTTC
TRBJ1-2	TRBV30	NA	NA	CAWSAAGNYGYTF	TGTGCCTGGAGTGCTGCGGGGAACTATGGCTACACCTTC
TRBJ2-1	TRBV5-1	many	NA	CASSLRPGLGDEQFF	TGCGCCAGCAGCTTGCGGCCAGGGTTGGGTGATGAGCAGTTCTTC
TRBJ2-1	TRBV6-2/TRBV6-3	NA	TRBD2	CASSYRDSGRANEQFF	TGTGCCAGCAGTTACCGTGATAGCGGGAGGGCCAATGAGCAGTTCTTC
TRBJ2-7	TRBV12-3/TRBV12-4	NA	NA	CASSLTPPGHEQYF	TGTGCCAGCAGTTTAACCCCGCCTGGGCACGAGCAGTACTTC
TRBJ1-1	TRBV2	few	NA	CASRGMAEAFF	TGTGCCAGCAGGGGGATGGCTGAAGCTTTCTTT
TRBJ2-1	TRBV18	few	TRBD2	CASSPLGGDEQFF	TGTGCCAGCTCACCACTTGGGGGGGATGAGCAGTTCTTC
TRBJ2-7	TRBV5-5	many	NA	CASSRSSVYEQYF	TGTGCCAGCAGCCGATCCTCAGTCTACGAGCAGTACTTC
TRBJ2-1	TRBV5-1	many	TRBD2	CASSLSASGSGEQFF	TGCGCCAGCAGCTTGTCGGCTAGCGGGAGTGGTGAGCAGTTCTTC
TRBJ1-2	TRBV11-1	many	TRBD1	CASSPGTGGFYGYTF	TGTGCCAGCAGCCCCGGGACAGGAGGTTTCTATGGCTACACCTTC
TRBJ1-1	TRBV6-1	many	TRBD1	CASSAYRGGTEAFF	TGTGCCAGCAGTGCTTACAGGGGTGGTACTGAAGCTTTCTTT
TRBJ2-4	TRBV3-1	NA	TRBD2	CASSHPGLAGGRLAKNIQYF	TGTGCCAGCAGCCACCCTGGTTTGGCGGGAGGTCGCCTAGCCAAAAACATTCAGTACTTC
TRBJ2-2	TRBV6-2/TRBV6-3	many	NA	CASSQYRDGNTGELFF	TGTGCCAGCAGCCAATACCGGGACGGCAACACCGGGGAGCTGTTTTTT
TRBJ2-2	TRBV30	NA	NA	CAWSEAGELFF	TGTGCCTGGAGTGAGGCCGGGGAGCTGTTTTTT
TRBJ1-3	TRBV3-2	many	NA	CAVRENRPSGNTIYF	TGTGCAGTTCGGGAGAACAGACCCTCTGGAAACACCATATATTTT
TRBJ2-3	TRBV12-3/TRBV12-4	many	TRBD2	CASSPFRGGTQYF	TGTGCCAGCAGCCCCTTTCGGGGGGGAACGCAGTATTTT
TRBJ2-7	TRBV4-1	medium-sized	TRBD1	CASSLGQGGLEQYF	TGCGCCAGCAGCCTAGGACAGGGGGGCCTCGAGCAGTACTTC
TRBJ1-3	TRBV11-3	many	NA	CASSPTGTPGNTIYF	TGTGCCAGCAGCCCCACCGGGACGCCTGGAAACACCATATATTTT
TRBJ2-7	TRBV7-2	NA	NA	CASSPPGTLKAYEQYF	TGTGCCAGCAGCCCTCCCGGGACCCTCAAGGCCTACGAGCAGTACTTC